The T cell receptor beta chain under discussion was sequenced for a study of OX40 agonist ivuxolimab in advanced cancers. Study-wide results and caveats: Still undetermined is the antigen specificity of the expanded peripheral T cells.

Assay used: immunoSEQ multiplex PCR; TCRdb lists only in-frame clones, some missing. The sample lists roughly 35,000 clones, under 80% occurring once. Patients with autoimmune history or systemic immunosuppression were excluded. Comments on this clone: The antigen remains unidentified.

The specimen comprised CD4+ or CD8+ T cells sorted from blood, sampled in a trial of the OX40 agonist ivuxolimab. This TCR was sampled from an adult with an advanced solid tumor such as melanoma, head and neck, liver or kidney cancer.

CDR3 in amino acids: CSVAAGVGYEQYF. CDR3 sequence (DNA): TGCAGCGTTGCCGCAGGGGTTGGGTACGAGCAGTACTTC. V usage is TRBV29-1 and J usage is TRBJ2-7; possible D gene TRBD1, 6 bases. This CDR3 spans 13 amino acids. V was shortened by 4 bases and J by 4 bases, with 14 bases between the two germline ends. The germline gives CDR1 SQVTM, CDR2 ANQGSEA.